The 18 T cell receptor beta chains in this list originate from one sample, sequenced in a study of T cell responses to AZD1222 COVID-19 vaccine. Profiling relied on immunoSEQ multiplex PCR, and the TCRdb table lists in-frame clones only, not all of them. The repertoire includes roughly 180,000 clones, about 89% of them detected once, and about 2.5% sits in the top ten. The sequencing here drew on peripheral blood, taken on day 0 of MenACWY control vaccination. The receptors were sampled from an adult in good health.

The J gene is TRBJ2-2, the V gene TRBV5-4; 7 nucleotides line up with TRBD1. Germline V gene data show CDR1 as SGHNT and CDR2 as YYREEE (reference sequence). The trim removed 5 bases at V and 5 bases at J, leaving 3 bases unmatched. CDR3 size: 13 residues. The CDR3 region is CASSDRVTGELFF. As DNA, the CDR3 is TGTGCCAGCAGTGACAGGGTGACCGGGGAGCTGTTTTTT.

Note on this clone: Other nucleotide sequences from this sample produce the same CDR3. This chain links TRBV9 with TRBJ1-5, with a possible D match to TRBD1 (5 bases). The V end lost 0 bases, the J end lost 2 bases, and 6 bases lay between the germline ends. Germline values: CDR1 SGDLS, CDR2 YYNGEE. The CDR3 spans 14 residues. The chain's CDR3 is CASSVGGGNQPQHF. The DNA of the CDR3 is TGTGCCAGCAGCGTAGGGGGGGGCAATCAGCCCCAGCATTTT.

The chain employs TRBV5-4 and TRBJ2-3, with 11 bases matching TRBD2. V was clipped by 4 bases and J by 2 bases; unmatched bases: 3. The V gene's germline CDR1 is SGHNT and CDR2 YYREEE (reference sequence). The CDR3 loop spans 15 amino acids. Here the CDR3 reads CASSPSGGTTDTQYF. DNA for the CDR3: TGTGCCAGCAGCCCTAGCGGGGGGACCACAGATACGCAGTATTTT.

The CDR3 region has the DNA TGTGCCAGCAGGTCGGGGCTCACCGGGGAGCTGTTTTTT. Its translation is CASRSGLTGELFF. The chain has TRBV9 and TRBJ2-2; D possibly uses TRBD1 or TRBD2 (5 bases each). V gave up 5 bases and J gave up 4 bases, with 9 bases separating them. Germline lookup yields CDR1 SGDLS and CDR2 YYNGEE. The CDR3 loop spans 13 amino acids.

V usage is TRBV10-2 and J usage is TRBJ2-5; D possibly corresponds to TRBD1 (6 bases). V dropped 8 bases and J dropped 5 bases, with 15 bases sitting between them. The CDR3 sequence is 13 residues long. The V gene's germline CDR1 is WSHSY and CDR2 SAAADI. CDR3 amino acids: CASGGSLWETQYF. The CDR3 DNA reads as TGCGCCAGCGGGGGCAGCCTATGGGAGACCCAGTACTTC.

The V call is TRBV19, the J call TRBJ2-7, with TRBD2 matching 10 bases. Germline CDR1 and CDR2: LNHDA and SQIVND (reference sequence). J was trimmed by 1 base and V by 4 bases; bases with no gene match: 1. This CDR3 has 14 residues. The CDR3 loop reads CASSRTSGSYEQYF. For the CDR3, the DNA is TGTGCCAGTAGTAGGACTAGCGGATCCTACGAGCAGTACTTC. Complete variable domain (other parts from reference TRBV19 and TRBJ2-7): DGGITQSPKYLFRKEGQNVTLSCEQNLNHDAMYWYRQDPGQGLRLIYYSQIVNDFQKGDIAEGYSVSREKKESFPLTVTSAQKNPTAFYLCASSRTSGSYEQYFGPGTRLTVT.

The V and J genes are TRBV18 and TRBJ1-1, with 8 bases identical to TRBD1. With V trimmed by 0 bases and J by 4 bases, 7 bases remained unmatched. The CDR3 consists of 16 residues. Germline CDR1 and CDR2: KGHSH and LQKENI. The CDR3 spells CASSPPYQGAITEAFF. CDR3 bases: TGTGCCAGCTCACCACCCTATCAGGGGGCTATCACTGAAGCTTTCTTT.

The J gene is TRBJ2-7, the V gene TRBV5-8; a weak D match, TRBD1 (6 bases). The CDR3 is 17 amino acids. Germline V gene sequence: CDR1 SGHTS, CDR2 YDEGEE. The V and J ends lost 0 bases and 9 bases respectively, with 25 bases between them. Here the CDR3 DNA reads TGTGCCAGCAGCTTGGGCGGGTTCCTCAGGGGACGTCTTTTGCAGTACTTC. It specifies CASSLGGFLRGRLLQYF.

This chain links TRBV28 with TRBJ1-1; no reliable D call. From germline, CDR1 is MDHEN and CDR2 SYDVKM. V was cut by 6 bases and J by 4 bases, with 18 bases left in between. The CDR3 covers 15 residues. The CDR3 region is CASSPHLAGGTEAFF. The CDR3 DNA reads as TGTGCCAGCAGCCCTCATCTAGCGGGCGGCACTGAAGCTTTCTTT.

In this sample, this clone turned up once. The rearrangement joins TRBV18 to TRBJ2-2; the D is unclear. CDR1 is KGHSH and CDR2 is LQKENI in the germline V gene. V was clipped by 3 bases and J by 2 bases, with 7 bases between them. The CDR3 has 14 amino acids. CDR3 nucleotide sequence: TGTGCCAGCTCACCGGGCGAAAACACCGGGGAGCTGTTTTTT. This gives the protein CASSPGENTGELFF.

This sequence joins TRBV27 and TRBJ1-1; tentative D call: TRBD1 (5 bases). This CDR3 has 14 residues. Looked up from germline, CDR1 is MNHEY and CDR2 is SMNVEV (reference sequence). The V end was cut by 2 bases, the J end by 0 bases, with 7 bases between. The CDR3 loop is CASSLGAMNTEAFF. The CDR3 DNA follows: TGTGCCAGCAGTTTAGGGGCGATGAACACTGAAGCTTTCTTT.

This chain connects TRBV21-1 to TRBJ1-5. TRBV21-1 represents a pseudogene. This CDR3 spans 15 amino acids. CDR3: CASSSRGGCNQPQHF. CDR3 nucleotide sequence: TGTGCCAGCAGCAGTCGTGGGGGTTGCAATCAGCCCCAGCATTTT.

In the case of this clone: A read error may account for a junction end that differs from germline. The V gene is TRBV7-7, the J gene TRBJ2-7, with D perhaps matching TRBD2 (6 bases). Looked up from germline, CDR1 is SSHAT and CDR2 is FNYEAQ (reference sequence). The CDR3 runs to 15 residues. The CDR3 is CASSPAAGGSYEQYF. As DNA, the CDR3 is TGTGCTAGCAGCCCAGCAGCGGGTGGCTCCTACGAGCAGTACTTC. The entire variable domain, with the rest obtained from reference TRBV7-7 and TRBJ2-7, is as follows: GAGVSQSPRYKVTKRGQDVTLRCDPISSHATLYWYQQALGQGPEFLTYFNYEAQPDKSGLPSDRFSAERPEGSISTLTIQRTEQRDSAMYRCASSPAAGGSYEQYFGPGTRLTVT.

The V gene is TRBV7-8, the J gene TRBJ1-6, with a tentative D call TRBD1 (5 bases). The CDR3 has 16 residues. Trimming left V 5 bases short and J 4 bases short, with 15 bases between. The germline V gene encodes CDR1 SGHVS and CDR2 FQNEAQ. The CDR3 here is CASSPAGSGYNSPLHF. In DNA form, the CDR3 reads TGTGCCAGCAGCCCAGCCGGGTCAGGGTATAATTCACCCCTCCACTTT.

This clone appeared a few times. This chain joins TRBV7-2 and TRBJ2-5, with a tentative D call TRBD2 (5 bases). The CDR3 sequence is 15 residues long. Trimming took 1 base from V and 4 from J, leaving 13 bases between them. Germline-derived CDR1 and CDR2 are SGHTA and FQGNSA. The CDR3 DNA sequence: TGTGCCAGCAGCTTAGGGTGGGTGGCGGGAGAGACCCAGTACTTC. This encodes CASSLGWVAGETQYF.

This clone was seen just once. This chain joins TRBV2 and TRBJ1-2; maybe TRBD1 (6 bases). CDR1 and CDR2 (germline): SNHLY, FYNNEI. CDR3 length: 13 amino acids. The V gene lost 4 bases and the J gene lost 4 bases, with 10 bases spanning the gap. The chain's CDR3 is CASSGTALYGYTF. The DNA for the CDR3 is TGTGCCAGCAGTGGGACAGCTCTCTATGGCTACACCTTC.

This chain uses TRBV19 with TRBJ2-2, with 14 bases matching TRBD2. This CDR3 spans 17 amino acids. Losses at the gene ends were 3 bases for V and 7 bases for J; bases not matched to a gene: 7. Germline V CDR1 and CDR2: LNHDA, SQIVND (reference sequence). CDR3 sequence reads: CASSIPTSGRAGGELFF. The CDR3 nucleotides are TGTGCCAGTAGTATCCCGACTAGCGGGAGGGCCGGCGGGGAGCTGTTTTTT. The complete variable domain, with remaining parts taken from reference TRBV19 and TRBJ2-2, reads DGGITQSPKYLFRKEGQNVTLSCEQNLNHDAMYWYRQDPGQGLRLIYYSQIVNDFQKGDIAEGYSVSREKKESFPLTVTSAQKNPTAFYLCASSIPTSGRAGGELFFGEGSRLTVL.

The V call is TRBV5-1, the J call TRBJ1-1, with 9 bases matching TRBD1. V was clipped by 0 bases and J by 3 bases; unmatched bases: 3. The CDR3 spans 15 residues. Germline CDR1 SGHRS, CDR2 YFSETQ. The CDR3 region has the DNA TGCGCCAGCAGCTTGGGGGACAGGGCAGACACTGAAGCTTTCTTT. Residues: CASSLGDRADTEAFF.